These T cell receptor beta chains were read from a single sample in a study of blood T cell repertoires in COVID-19. Only in-frame clones appear in the TCRdb table, and some are missing; sequencing was by immunoSEQ multiplex PCR. This sample carries a few hundred thousand clones, about 80% of them seen once, and the ten largest clones take about 15%. The sample comprised PBMCs or T cells enriched from blood (not recorded which). The receptors were sampled from a man aged 35 to 55 who had recovered from COVID-19. CDR3s include the opening cysteine and the closing phenylalanine or tryptophan. D genes are given only for firm matches. Size is stated for part of the rows, as once, few or many counts, or as a class when the clone is expanded.

clone size	D gene	V gene	J gene	CDR3 protein	CDR3 DNA
-	TRBD2	TRBV7-3	TRBJ2-5	CASSLLAGGPETQYF	TGTGCCAGCAGCTTATTGGCGGGAGGGCCAGAGACCCAGTACTTC
-	TRBD1	TRBV5-1	TRBJ2-1	CASSPTGGSYNEQFF	TGCGCCAGCAGCCCGACAGGGGGGTCCTACAATGAGCAGTTCTTC
-	TRBD2	TRBV7-2	TRBJ2-2	CASSSGLAGWNTGELFF	TGTGCCAGCAGCTCCGGACTAGCGGGATGGAACACCGGGGAGCTGTTTTTT
few	TRBD2	TRBV7-2	TRBJ2-7	CASSLEASGNYEQYF	TGTGCCAGCAGCTTAGAGGCTAGCGGGAACTACGAGCAGTACTTC
-	-	TRBV15	TRBJ2-7	CATSRDSTYEQYF	TGTGCCACCAGCAGAGATAGTACCTACGAGCAGTACTTC
-	-	TRBV21-1	TRBJ1-5	CASSKRWADNQPQHF	TGTGCCAGCAGCAAGCGTTGGGCAGATAATCAGCCCCAGCATTTT
few	TRBD2	TRBV5-1	TRBJ2-1	CASSPGGVSYNEQFF	TGCGCCAGCAGCCCCGGGGGGGTGTCCTACAATGAGCAGTTCTTC
-	-	TRBV4-2	TRBJ2-1	CASSQASGGNEQFF	TGTGCCAGCAGCCAGGCTTCAGGGGGGAATGAGCAGTTCTTC
-	-	TRBV28	TRBJ1-3	CASSPPPSQGTIYF	TGTGCCAGCAGTCCCCCCCCCTCCCAGGGCACCATATATTTT
-	-	TRBV7-3	TRBJ1-1	CASSSTGTTEAFF	TGTGCCAGCAGCTCTACAGGGACCACTGAAGCTTTCTTT
-	TRBD1	TRBV5-1	TRBJ1-5	CASSLTGEGVQPQHF	TGCGCCAGCAGCCTTACAGGGGAAGGGGTTCAGCCCCAGCATTTT
-	-	TRBV25-1	TRBJ2-5	CASSESGYQETQYF	TGTGCCAGCAGTGAATCGGGGTACCAAGAGACCCAGTACTTC
-	-	TRBV3-1/TRBV3-2	TRBJ2-2	CASSHFRGELFF	TGTGCCAGCAGCCATTTCAGAGGGGAGCTGTTTTTT
-	-	TRBV5-1	TRBJ2-2	CASSPGTFNTGELFF	TGCGCCAGCAGCCCCGGGACTTTCAACACCGGGGAGCTGTTTTTT
-	TRBD1	TRBV7-2	TRBJ2-1	CASSLDSETGAGFYNEQFF	TGTGCCAGCAGCTTAGATTCCGAAACAGGGGCCGGATTCTACAATGAGCAGTTCTTC
few	-	TRBV11-2	TRBJ2-1	CASSLGGSYNEQFF	TGTGCCAGCAGCTTGGGGGGCTCCTACAATGAGCAGTTCTTC
once	-	TRBV6-5	TRBJ2-3	CASRPGLTTDTQYF	TGTGCCAGCAGACCGGGACTCACCACAGATACGCAGTATTTT
-	-	TRBV27	TRBJ2-7	CASSPGTLVYEQYF	TGTGCCAGCAGCCCCGGGACACTAGTCTACGAGCAGTACTTC
-	TRBD1	TRBV7-2	TRBJ1-1	CASSPTTGFTEAFF	TGTGCCAGCAGCCCAACGACAGGGTTTACTGAAGCTTTCTTT
once	-	TRBV5-1	TRBJ1-3	CASSLNQRPPRGNTIYF	TGCGCCAGCAGCTTGAATCAGCGGCCCCCACGTGGAAACACCATATATTTT
-	TRBD2	TRBV6-6	TRBJ2-7	CASSLAGGPSYEQYF	TGTGCCAGCAGCTTAGCGGGAGGGCCTTCCTACGAGCAGTACTTC
few	TRBD2	TRBV12-3/TRBV12-4	TRBJ2-1	CASRLTSGPRQFF	TGTGCCAGCAGACTAACTAGCGGACCGAGGCAGTTCTTC
-	-	TRBV7-7	TRBJ2-1	CASSPSRDTYNEQFF	TGTGCCAGCAGCCCGTCCCGGGACACCTACAATGAGCAGTTCTTC
-	-	TRBV7-6	TRBJ2-5	CASSSMETQYF	TGTGCCAGCAGCTCCATGGAGACCCAGTACTTC
once	-	TRBV7-8	TRBJ2-7	CASSLAGPGSYEQYF	TGTGCCAGCAGCTTAGCGGGTCCAGGGTCCTACGAGCAGTACTTC
-	-	TRBV7-9	TRBJ2-2	CASSWGEGTGELFF	TGTGCCAGCAGCTGGGGTGAGGGCACCGGGGAGCTGTTTTTT
-	TRBD1	TRBV30	TRBJ2-3	CASGTGKTDTQYF	TGTGCCTCCGGGACAGGGAAGACAGATACGCAGTATTTT
-	TRBD1	TRBV30	TRBJ2-7	CAWDRGTDEPYF	TGTGCCTGGGATAGGGGGACAGATGAACCGTACTTC